This T cell receptor (beta chain) was sequenced during a study of metastatic and nonmetastatic thyroid tumors. MiXCR was used by TCRdb to re-call the PCR reads. The sample shows 15,000 to 25,000 clones, roughly 20% of them seen only once. This clone showed up many times. The entire patient cohort was treatment-naive prior to thyroid surgery. The V gene's germline CDR1 is SGDLS and CDR2 YYNGEE. The V gene lost 0 bases and the J gene lost 7 bases, with 17 bases spanning the gap. CDR3 length equals 16 residues. This clonotype was obtained from a male donor with papillary thyroid cancer or a benign thyroid nodule (not recorded which). Some clones in this sample may be carry-over from other donors' samples. Sequencing was performed on tumor tissue. This chain links TRBV9 with TRBJ2-4; D is uncertain. CDR3: CASSVDTGRFGNIQYF. In nucleotides, the CDR3 is TGTGCCAGCAGCGTAGATACTGGTCGATTTGGGAACATTCAGTACTTC.